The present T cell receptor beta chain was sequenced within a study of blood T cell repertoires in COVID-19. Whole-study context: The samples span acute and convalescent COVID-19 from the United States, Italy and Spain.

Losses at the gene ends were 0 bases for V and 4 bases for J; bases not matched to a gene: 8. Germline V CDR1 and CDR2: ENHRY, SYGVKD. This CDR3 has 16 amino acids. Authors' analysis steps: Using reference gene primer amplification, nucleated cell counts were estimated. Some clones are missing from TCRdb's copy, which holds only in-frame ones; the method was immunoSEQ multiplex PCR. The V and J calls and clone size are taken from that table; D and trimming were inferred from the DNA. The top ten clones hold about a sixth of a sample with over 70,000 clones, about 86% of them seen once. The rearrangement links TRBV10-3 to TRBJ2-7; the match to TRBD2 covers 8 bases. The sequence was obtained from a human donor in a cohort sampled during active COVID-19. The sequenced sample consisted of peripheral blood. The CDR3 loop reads CAISESRSGSQYEQYF. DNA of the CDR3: TGTGCCATCAGTGAGTCGAGAAGCGGGAGTCAATACGAGCAGTACTTC.